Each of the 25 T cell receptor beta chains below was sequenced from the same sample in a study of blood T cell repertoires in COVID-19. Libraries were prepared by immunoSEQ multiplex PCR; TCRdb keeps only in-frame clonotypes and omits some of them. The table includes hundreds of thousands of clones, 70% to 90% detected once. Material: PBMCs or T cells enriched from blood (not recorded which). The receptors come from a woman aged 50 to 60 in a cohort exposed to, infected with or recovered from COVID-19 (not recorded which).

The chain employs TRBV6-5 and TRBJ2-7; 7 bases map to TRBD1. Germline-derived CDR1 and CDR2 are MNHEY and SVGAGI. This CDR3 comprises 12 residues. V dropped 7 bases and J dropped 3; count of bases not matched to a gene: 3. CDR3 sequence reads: CASTDRDYEQYF. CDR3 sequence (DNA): TGTGCCAGCACCGACAGGGACTACGAGCAGTACTTC.

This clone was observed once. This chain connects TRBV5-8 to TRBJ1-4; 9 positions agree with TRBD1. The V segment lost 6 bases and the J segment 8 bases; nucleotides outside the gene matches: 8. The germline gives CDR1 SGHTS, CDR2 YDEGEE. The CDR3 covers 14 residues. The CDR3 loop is CASITDRGWEKLFF. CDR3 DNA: TGTGCCAGCATCACGGACAGGGGTTGGGAAAAACTGTTTTTT.

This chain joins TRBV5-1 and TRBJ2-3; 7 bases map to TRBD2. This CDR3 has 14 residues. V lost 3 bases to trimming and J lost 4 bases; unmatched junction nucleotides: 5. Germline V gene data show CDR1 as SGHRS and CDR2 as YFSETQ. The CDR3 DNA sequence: TGCGCCAGCAGCTCTATAGCGGGCCCAGATACGCAGTATTTT. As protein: CASSSIAGPDTQYF.

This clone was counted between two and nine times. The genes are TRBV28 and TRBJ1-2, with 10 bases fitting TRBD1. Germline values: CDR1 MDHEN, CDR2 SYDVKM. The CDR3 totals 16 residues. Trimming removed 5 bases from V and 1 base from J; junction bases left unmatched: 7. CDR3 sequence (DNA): TGTGCCAGCAGTGAACCCGGGACAGGGGTTAACTATGGCTACACCTTC. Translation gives CASSEPGTGVNYGYTF.

CDR3 amino acids: CASSQTGAGNTIYF. The CDR3 nucleotides are TGTGCCAGCAGCCAGACAGGGGCTGGAAACACCATATATTTT. V usage is TRBV6-5 and J usage is TRBJ1-3, with 8 bases identical to TRBD1. Trimming took 6 bases from V and 2 from J; bases not matched to a gene: 3. Germline values: CDR1 MNHEY, CDR2 SVGAGI. The CDR3 covers 14 residues.

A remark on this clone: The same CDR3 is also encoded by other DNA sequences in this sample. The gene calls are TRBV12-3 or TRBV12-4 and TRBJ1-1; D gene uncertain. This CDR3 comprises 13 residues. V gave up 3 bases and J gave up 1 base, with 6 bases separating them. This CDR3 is CASSFAGNTEAFF. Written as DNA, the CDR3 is TGTGCCAGCAGTTTTGCCGGGAACACTGAAGCTTTCTTT.

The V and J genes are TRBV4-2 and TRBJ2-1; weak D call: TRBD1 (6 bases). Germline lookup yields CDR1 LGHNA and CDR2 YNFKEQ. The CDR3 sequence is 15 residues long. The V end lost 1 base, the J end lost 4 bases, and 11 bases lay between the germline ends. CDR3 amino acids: CASSQGGGGYNEQFF. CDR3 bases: TGTGCCAGCAGCCAAGGAGGGGGTGGATACAATGAGCAGTTCTTC.

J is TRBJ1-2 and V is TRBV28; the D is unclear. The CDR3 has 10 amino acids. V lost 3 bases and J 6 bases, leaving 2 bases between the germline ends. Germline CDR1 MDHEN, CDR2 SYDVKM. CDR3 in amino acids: CASSFDGYTF. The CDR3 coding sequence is TGTGCCAGCAGTTTCGATGGCTACACCTTC.

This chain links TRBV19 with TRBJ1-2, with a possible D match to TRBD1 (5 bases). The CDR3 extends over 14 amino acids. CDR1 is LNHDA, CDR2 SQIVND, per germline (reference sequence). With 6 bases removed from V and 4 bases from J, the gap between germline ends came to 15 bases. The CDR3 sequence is CASSPGFSSYGYTF. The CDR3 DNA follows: TGTGCCAGTAGCCCAGGGTTCTCATCCTATGGCTACACCTTC.

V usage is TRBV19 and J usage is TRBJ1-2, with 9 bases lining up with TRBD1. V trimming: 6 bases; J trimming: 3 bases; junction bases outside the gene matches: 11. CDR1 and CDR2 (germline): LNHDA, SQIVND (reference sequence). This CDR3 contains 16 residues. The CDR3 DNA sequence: TGTGCCAGTAGCATTTCCTACAGGGGGCGCGACTATGGCTACACCTTC. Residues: CASSISYRGRDYGYTF.

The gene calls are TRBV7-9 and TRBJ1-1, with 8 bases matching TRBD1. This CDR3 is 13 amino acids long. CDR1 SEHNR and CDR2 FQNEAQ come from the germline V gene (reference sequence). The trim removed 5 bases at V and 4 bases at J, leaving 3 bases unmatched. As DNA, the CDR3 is TGTGCCAGCAGCGGACAGGGACTCACTGAAGCTTTCTTT. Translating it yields CASSGQGLTEAFF. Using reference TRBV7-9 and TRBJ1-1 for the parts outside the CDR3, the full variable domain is DTGVSQNPRHKITKRGQNVTFRCDPISEHNRLYWYRQTLGQGPEFLTYFQNEAQLEKSRLLSDRFSAERPKGSFSTLEIQRTEQGDSAMYLCASSGQGLTEAFFGQGTRLTVV.

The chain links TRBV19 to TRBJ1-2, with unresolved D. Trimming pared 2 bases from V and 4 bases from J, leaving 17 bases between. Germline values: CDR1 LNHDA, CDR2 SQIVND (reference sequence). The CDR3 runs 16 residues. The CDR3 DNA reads TGTGCCAGTAGTATATCACAATCACAGCTCTCCTATGGCTACACCTTC. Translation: CASSISQSQLSYGYTF. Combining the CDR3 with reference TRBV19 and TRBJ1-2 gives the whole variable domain DGGITQSPKYLFRKEGQNVTLSCEQNLNHDAMYWYRQDPGQGLRLIYYSQIVNDFQKGDIAEGYSVSREKKESFPLTVTSAQKNPTAFYLCASSISQSQLSYGYTFGSGTRLTVV.

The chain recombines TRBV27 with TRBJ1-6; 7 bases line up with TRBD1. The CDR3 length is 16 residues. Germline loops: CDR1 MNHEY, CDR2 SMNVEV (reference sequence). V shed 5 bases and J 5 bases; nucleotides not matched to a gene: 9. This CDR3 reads CASSLGTDLNNSPLHF. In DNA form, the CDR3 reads TGTGCCAGCAGTCTCGGGACAGACCTGAATAATTCACCCCTCCACTTT.

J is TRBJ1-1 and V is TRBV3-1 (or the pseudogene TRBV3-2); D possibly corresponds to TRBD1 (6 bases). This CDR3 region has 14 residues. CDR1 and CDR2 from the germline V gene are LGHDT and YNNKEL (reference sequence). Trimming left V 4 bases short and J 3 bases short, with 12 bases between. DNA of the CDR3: TGTGCCAGCAGCCCTGGGACACTCCACACTGAAGCTTTCTTT. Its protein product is CASSPGTLHTEAFF.

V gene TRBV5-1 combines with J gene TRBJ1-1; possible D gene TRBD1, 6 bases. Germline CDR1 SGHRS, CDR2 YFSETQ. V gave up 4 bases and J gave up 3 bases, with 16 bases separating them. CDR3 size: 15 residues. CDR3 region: CASSPGHGRDTEAFF. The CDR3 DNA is TGCGCCAGCAGCCCGGGACATGGTAGGGACACTGAAGCTTTCTTT.

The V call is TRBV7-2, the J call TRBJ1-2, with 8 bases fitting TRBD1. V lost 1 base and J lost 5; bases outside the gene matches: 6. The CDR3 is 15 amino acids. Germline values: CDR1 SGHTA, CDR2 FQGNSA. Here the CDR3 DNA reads TGTGCCAGCAGCTTAGGCAGGGGGCAGGGGTATGGCTACACCTTC. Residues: CASSLGRGQGYGYTF.

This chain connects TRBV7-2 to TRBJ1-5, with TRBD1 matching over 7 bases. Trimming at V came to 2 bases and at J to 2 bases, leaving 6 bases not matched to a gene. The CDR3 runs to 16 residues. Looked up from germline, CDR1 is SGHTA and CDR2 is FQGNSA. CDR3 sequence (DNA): TGTGCCAGCAGCTTATTCGGGACAGACGGCAATCAGCCCCAGCATTTT. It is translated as CASSLFGTDGNQPQHF.

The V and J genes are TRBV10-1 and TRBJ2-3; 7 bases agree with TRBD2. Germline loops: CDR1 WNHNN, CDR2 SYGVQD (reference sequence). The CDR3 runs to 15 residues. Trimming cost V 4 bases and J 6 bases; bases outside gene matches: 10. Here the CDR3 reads CASSVSGERTDTQYF. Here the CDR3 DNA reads TGCGCCAGCAGTGTGAGCGGGGAAAGAACCGATACGCAGTATTTT.

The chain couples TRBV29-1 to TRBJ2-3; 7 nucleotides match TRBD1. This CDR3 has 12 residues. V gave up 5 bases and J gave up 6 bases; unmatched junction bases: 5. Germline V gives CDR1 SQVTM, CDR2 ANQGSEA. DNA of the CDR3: TGCAGCGTTACAGGGGTGGGGGATACGCAGTATTTT. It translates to CSVTGVGDTQYF.

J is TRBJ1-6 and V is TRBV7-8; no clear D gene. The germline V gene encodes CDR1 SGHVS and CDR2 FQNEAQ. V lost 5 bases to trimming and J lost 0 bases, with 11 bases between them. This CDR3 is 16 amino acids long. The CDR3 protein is CASSPRLHSYNSPLHF. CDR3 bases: TGTGCCAGCAGCCCCCGACTGCACTCCTATAATTCACCCCTCCACTTT. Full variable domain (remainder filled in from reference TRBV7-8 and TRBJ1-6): GAGVSQSPRYKVAKRGQDVALRCDPISGHVSLFWYQQALGQGPEFLTYFQNEAQLDKSGLPSDRFFAERPEGSVSTLKIQRTQQEDSAVYLCASSPRLHSYNSPLHFGNGTRLTVT.

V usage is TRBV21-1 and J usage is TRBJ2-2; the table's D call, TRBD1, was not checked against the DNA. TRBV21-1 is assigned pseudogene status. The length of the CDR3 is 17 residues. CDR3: CASIKPGTGGITGELFF. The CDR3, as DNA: TGTGCCAGCATAAAACCTGGGACAGGGGGCATCACCGGGGAGCTGTTTTTT.

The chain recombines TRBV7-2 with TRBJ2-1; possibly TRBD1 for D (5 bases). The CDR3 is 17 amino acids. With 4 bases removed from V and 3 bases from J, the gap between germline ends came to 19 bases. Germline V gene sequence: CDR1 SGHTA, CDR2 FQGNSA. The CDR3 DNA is TGTGCCAGCAGCTCCCCCCACGCCGACAGAGACTACAATGAGCAGTTCTTC. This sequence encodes CASSSPHADRDYNEQFF.

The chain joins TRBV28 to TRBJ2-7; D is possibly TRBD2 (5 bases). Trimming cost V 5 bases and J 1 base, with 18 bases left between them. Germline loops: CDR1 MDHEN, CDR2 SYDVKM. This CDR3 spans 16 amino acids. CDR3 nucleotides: TGTGCCAGCAGTCTTGGGCGAGGGAAGGCTTCCTACGAGCAGTACTTC. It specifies CASSLGRGKASYEQYF. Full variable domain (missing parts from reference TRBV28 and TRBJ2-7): DVKVTQSSRYLVKRTGEKVFLECVQDMDHENMFWYRQDPGLGLRLIYFSYDVKMKEKGDIPEGYSVSREKKERFSLILESASTNQTSMYLCASSLGRGKASYEQYFGPGTRLTVT.

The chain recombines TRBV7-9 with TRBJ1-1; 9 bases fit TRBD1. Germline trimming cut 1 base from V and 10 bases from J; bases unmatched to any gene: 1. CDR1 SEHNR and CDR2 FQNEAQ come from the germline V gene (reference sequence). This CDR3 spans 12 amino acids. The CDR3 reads CASSLVQGAAFF. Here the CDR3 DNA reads TGTGCCAGCAGCTTAGTACAGGGGGCAGCTTTCTTT.

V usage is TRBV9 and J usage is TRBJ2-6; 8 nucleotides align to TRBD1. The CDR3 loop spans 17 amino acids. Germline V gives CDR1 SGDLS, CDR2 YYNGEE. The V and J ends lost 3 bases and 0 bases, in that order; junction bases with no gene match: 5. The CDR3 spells CASSARQGPSGANVLTF. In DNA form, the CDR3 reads TGTGCCAGCAGCGCCCGACAGGGGCCCTCTGGGGCCAACGTCCTGACTTTC.